This is a list of T cell receptor beta chains from one sample in a study of T cells after posttransplantation cyclophosphamide. Generated by immunoSEQ multiplex PCR, the TCRdb table keeps only in-frame clones and is missing some. This sample has 40,000 to 60,000 clones, each found more than once. The sample was PBMCs. Receptors were obtained from a man between 35 and 55 years old in good health, CMV-negative, and a related stem cell transplant donor. Each CDR3 is given with its conserved first and last residue. D genes are given only for firm matches. Not all rows give a size; the values are once, few, many and, for expanded clones, a class.

TGCGCCAGCAGCCTTATACCAGGTACTGAAGCTTTCTTT | CASSLIPGTEAFF | TRBJ1-1 | - | many | TRBV5-1
TGTGCCAGCAGGCCGGGACTAGCGGGAGGTGAGCAGTTCTTC | CASRPGLAGGEQFF | TRBJ2-1 | TRBD2 | many | TRBV7-9
TGTGCCAGCTCTCCCGACCAGGGGGCGCATAATGAAGCTTTCTTT | CASSPDQGAHNEAFF | TRBJ1-1 | TRBD1 | many | TRBV2
TGTGCCAGCAGTGATGTTCGGGGTGCAGAAAAACTGTTTTTT | CASSDVRGAEKLFF | TRBJ1-4 | - | many | TRBV25-1
TGTGCCACCAAGACAGGGTGGAACACCGGGGAGCTGTTTTTT | CATKTGWNTGELFF | TRBJ2-2 | TRBD1 | many | TRBV15
TGTGCCAGCAGTTTGACCGAGGGATACATGGGGACAAATGAAAAACTGTTTTTT | CASSLTEGYMGTNEKLFF | TRBJ1-4 | - | many | TRBV28
TGTGCCAGCAGTCCGGGGGGGTACGATGGCTACACCTTC | CASSPGGYDGYTF | TRBJ1-2 | - | many | TRBV27
TGTGCCAGCAGTGTGGACTTCTCTGGAAACACCATATATTTT | CASSVDFSGNTIYF | TRBJ1-3 | - | many | TRBV6-1
TGTGCCAGCAGCGTAGAAGAGGGGGAACTTTCACCACAAGAGACCCAGTACTTC | CASSVEEGELSPQETQYF | TRBJ2-5 | - | - | TRBV9
TGTGCCAGCAGTTCGTCGTTAGGGGCAGGGGAAGATACGCAGTATTTT | CASSSSLGAGEDTQYF | TRBJ2-3 | - | many | TRBV4-2
TGTGCCAGCAGCTCCCCAATTACAGGGGAAGGCGAGCAGTACTTC | CASSSPITGEGEQYF | TRBJ2-7 | TRBD1 | many | TRBV7-9
TGTGCCAGCAGCTACGCCGGGAGTCTGGGCGGGGAGCTGTTTTTT | CASSYAGSLGGELFF | TRBJ2-2 | - | - | TRBV11-2
TGCAGCGTTGAGGCCTCCTACGAGCAGTACTTC | CSVEASYEQYF | TRBJ2-7 | - | many | TRBV29-1
TGTGCCAGCAGTTTACCCCAAACAGAAGCTTTCTTT | CASSLPQTEAFF | TRBJ1-1 | - | many | TRBV28
TGTGCCAGCAGCTCATCGACAACTTCCTACGAGCAGTACTTC | CASSSSTTSYEQYF | TRBJ2-7 | - | many | TRBV7-9
TGTGCCAGCAGTGACCCAGGTTCTAATGAAAAACTGTTTTTT | CASSDPGSNEKLFF | TRBJ1-4 | - | many | TRBV6-1
TGTGCCACCAGCAGAGAATCAGGGGATGGCACAGATACGCAGTATTTT | CATSRESGDGTDTQYF | TRBJ2-3 | - | many | TRBV15
TGCGCCAGCAGCTTGGCAGGGGGGCAGCCCTCCTACGAGCAGTACTTC | CASSLAGGQPSYEQYF | TRBJ2-7 | - | many | TRBV5-1
TGTGCCAGCAGCCCAGTCGGAGAGAACACTGAAGCTTTCTTT | CASSPVGENTEAFF | TRBJ1-1 | - | many | TRBV5-8
TGCGCCAGCAGCTTGGGGACTAGCGGGAGAGGGGAGACCCAGTACTTC | CASSLGTSGRGETQYF | TRBJ2-5 | TRBD2 | many | TRBV5-1
TGTGCCAGCAGGCCGGGACACCTCTACGAGCAGTACTTC | CASRPGHLYEQYF | TRBJ2-7 | - | many | TRBV7-9
TGTGCCAGCAGCCAACCGGGACTAGCGGGAACCGGGGAGCTGTTTTTT | CASSQPGLAGTGELFF | TRBJ2-2 | TRBD2 | many | TRBV7-9
TGTGCCGTAAGGGGGCAGGGTGATGGCTACACCTTC | CAVRGQGDGYTF | TRBJ1-2 | TRBD1 | many | TRBV19
TGTGCCAGCAGCATAGGAGGTGGCACAGATACGCAGTATTTT | CASSIGGGTDTQYF | TRBJ2-3 | - | - | TRBV6-1